Listed below are T cell receptor beta chains from one sample, sequenced in a study of blood T cell repertoires in COVID-19. Profiling relied on immunoSEQ multiplex PCR, and the TCRdb table lists in-frame clones only, not all of them. The sample contains about 92,000 clones, 80% of which appear only once. Sequencing used peripheral blood. The receptors stem from a man aged 50-59 years who had recovered from COVID-19. Each CDR3 is given with its conserved first and last residue. D genes are given only for firm matches. Clone size appears in some rows only: once, few, many, or a class for an expanded clone.

NA	TRBD1	TRBV6-5	TRBJ1-2	CASSRIPGQGYGYTF	TGTGCCAGCAGCCGAATTCCGGGACAGGGGTATGGCTACACCTTC
NA	NA	TRBV28	TRBJ1-1	CAIPLRGNTEAFF	TGTGCCATCCCCCTCAGGGGGAACACTGAAGCTTTCTTT
NA	TRBD2	TRBV24-1	TRBJ2-2	CATSDLPVAGGVTGELFF	TGTGCCACCAGTGACCTACCCGTAGCGGGAGGGGTCACCGGGGAGCTGTTTTTT
NA	TRBD1	TRBV30	TRBJ2-2	CAWSPGTGNTGELFF	TGTGCCTGGAGTCCCGGGACAGGGAACACCGGGGAGCTGTTTTTT
NA	NA	TRBV6-5	TRBJ2-7	CASRPSGDTYEQYF	TGTGCCAGCAGGCCTTCCGGGGACACCTACGAGCAGTACTTC
NA	NA	TRBV6-5	TRBJ2-7	CASSRTRDSYEQYF	TGTGCCAGCAGCCGGACCAGGGATTCCTACGAGCAGTACTTC
NA	TRBD1	TRBV10-3	TRBJ1-2	CAISDKMGQGVSYGYTF	TGTGCCATCAGCGACAAAATGGGACAGGGAGTATCCTATGGCTACACCTTC
NA	NA	TRBV25-1	TRBJ2-1	CASSEQASSYNEQFF	TGTGCCAGCAGTGAGCAGGCCAGCTCCTACAATGAGCAGTTCTTC
NA	TRBD1	TRBV2	TRBJ2-7	CASTKAGTGSYEQYF	TGTGCCAGCACAAAAGCCGGGACAGGATCCTACGAGCAGTACTTC
once	TRBD2	TRBV5-1	TRBJ2-1	CASSPVIAGGLLAYNEQFF	TGCGCCAGCAGCCCAGTTATAGCGGGGGGCCTTTTGGCCTACAATGAGCAGTTCTTC
NA	TRBD1	TRBV7-8	TRBJ1-5	CASSLTGAGGGQPQHF	TGTGCCAGCAGCCTCACAGGGGCAGGGGGTGGTCAGCCCCAGCATTTT
NA	TRBD1	TRBV6-4	TRBJ1-2	CASSELAGGDGYTF	TGTGCCAGCAGTGAATTGGCAGGGGGAGATGGCTACACCTTC
NA	NA	TRBV19	TRBJ1-5	CASTLLDGLNQPQHF	TGTGCCAGTACCCTATTGGACGGACTCAATCAGCCCCAGCATTTT
NA	NA	TRBV6-5	TRBJ2-2	CASTQAPTGELFF	TGTGCCAGCACGCAGGCACCTACCGGGGAGCTGTTTTTT
NA	TRBD1	TRBV11-2	TRBJ1-2	CASSPSSGTGTNYGYTF	TGTGCCAGCAGCCCTTCCTCCGGGACAGGGACTAACTATGGCTACACCTTC
NA	TRBD2	TRBV10-3	TRBJ2-5	CAISKGLQETQYF	TGTGCCATCAGCAAGGGACTACAAGAGACCCAGTACTTC
NA	TRBD1	TRBV15	TRBJ1-2	CATSRGQGGYGYTF	TGTGCCACCAGCAGAGGACAGGGCGGCTATGGCTACACCTTC
NA	NA	TRBV5-1	TRBJ2-5	CASSLGHSQETQYF	TGCGCCAGCAGCTTGGGACATTCCCAAGAGACCCAGTACTTC
NA	NA	TRBV28	TRBJ1-4	CASSFYGGGEKLFF	TGTGCCAGCAGTTTCTACGGAGGCGGGGAAAAACTGTTTTTT
once	NA	TRBV6-5	TRBJ2-1	CASSLLGPSGGAQFF	TGTGCCAGCAGTTTGTTGGGCCCCTCAGGCGGGGCGCAGTTCTTC
NA	NA	TRBV7-2	TRBJ1-2	CASRLDSNYGYTF	TGTGCCAGCAGATTGGACAGTAACTATGGCTACACCTTC
NA	NA	TRBV5-6	TRBJ1-5	CASSAYNQPQHF	TGTGCCAGCAGCGCCTACAATCAGCCCCAGCATTTT
NA	NA	TRBV19	TRBJ2-1	CASSMIRQVRSNEQFF	TGTGCCAGTAGTATGATTAGGCAGGTTCGTTCGAATGAGCAGTTCTTC
NA	TRBD2	TRBV7-3	TRBJ2-1	CASSRLAGAGYNEQFF	TGTGCCAGCAGCCGACTAGCGGGAGCAGGGTACAATGAGCAGTTCTTC
NA	TRBD2	TRBV7-2	TRBJ2-7	CALRGGAGGLEQYF	TGTGCCCTCCGAGGGGGAGCGGGAGGACTCGAGCAGTACTTC
NA	TRBD1	TRBV19	TRBJ1-1	CASSIRGQGSVGTEAFF	TGTGCCAGTAGTATAAGGGGACAGGGGAGTGTGGGCACTGAAGCTTTCTTT
NA	NA	TRBV30	TRBJ2-1	CAWRGTGNEQFF	TGTGCCTGGAGGGGAACAGGCAATGAGCAGTTCTTC
NA	NA	TRBV5-1	TRBJ1-1	CASSRLGPPNTEAFF	TGCGCCAGCAGTCGTTTGGGGCCTCCAAACACTGAAGCTTTCTTT
NA	NA	TRBV2	TRBJ2-5	CASSKDRAQETQYF	TGTGCCAGCAGTAAGGACAGAGCTCAAGAGACCCAGTACTTC
NA	TRBD2	TRBV24-1	TRBJ2-7	CATSAGGGYYEQYF	TGTGCCACCAGTGCCGGGGGAGGGTACTACGAGCAGTACTTC
NA	TRBD1	TRBV6-6	TRBJ1-3	CASSSQGQAIYF	TGTGCCAGCAGTTCCCAGGGACAGGCCATATATTTT
NA	NA	TRBV11-2	TRBJ2-2	CASRKLSDSTGELFF	TGTGCCAGCAGGAAACTGTCCGACAGCACCGGGGAGCTGTTTTTT
NA	TRBD1	TRBV24-1	TRBJ2-3	CATSDWDRGNTDTQYF	TGTGCCACCAGTGACTGGGACAGGGGAAACACAGATACGCAGTATTTT
NA	NA	TRBV3-1/TRBV3-2	TRBJ2-7	CASSQGSGGSYEQYF	TGTGCCAGCAGCCAAGGTTCAGGGGGGTCCTACGAGCAGTACTTC
NA	NA	TRBV5-6	TRBJ1-1	CASSVQRSTEAFF	TGTGCCAGCAGCGTCCAGCGCAGCACTGAAGCTTTCTTT
once	NA	TRBV19	TRBJ2-2	CASKDFGVGDTGELFF	TGTGCCAGTAAGGATTTCGGGGTGGGTGACACCGGGGAGCTGTTTTTT
NA	TRBD2	TRBV2	TRBJ2-5	CASSGVGTSGEETQYF	TGTGCCAGCAGTGGAGTGGGGACTAGCGGGGAAGAGACCCAGTACTTC
NA	TRBD2	TRBV2	TRBJ2-6	CASSSLGGTGANVLTF	TGTGCCAGCAGTTCCCTGGGGGGGACTGGGGCCAACGTCCTGACTTTC
NA	NA	TRBV11-3	TRBJ2-1	CASSGGTFKQFF	TGTGCCAGCAGCGGAGGGACCTTCAAGCAGTTCTTC
NA	NA	TRBV19	TRBJ2-4	CASSIAGVIGKNIQYF	TGTGCCAGTAGTATAGCAGGGGTGATCGGCAAAAACATTCAGTACTTC
NA	NA	TRBV3-1/TRBV3-2	TRBJ2-6	CASSQDFSGANVLTF	TGTGCCAGCAGCCAAGACTTCTCTGGGGCCAACGTCCTGACTTTC
once	TRBD1	TRBV12-3/TRBV12-4	TRBJ2-1	CASRGQLKDEQFF	TGTGCCAGCAGGGGACAGCTTAAGGATGAGCAGTTCTTC
NA	NA	TRBV6-5	TRBJ1-4	CASSYSTDEKLFF	TGTGCCAGCAGTTACAGTACAGATGAAAAACTGTTTTTT
NA	TRBD1	TRBV7-9	TRBJ1-2	CASSLGQGGKDGYTF	TGTGCCAGCAGCTTGGGGCAGGGGGGTAAGGATGGCTACACCTTC
NA	TRBD1	TRBV6-4	TRBJ1-1	CASRPRDRDSTEAFF	TGTGCCAGCAGGCCCCGGGACAGGGATAGCACTGAAGCTTTCTTT
NA	TRBD1	TRBV5-3	TRBJ1-1	CARSGQGGAEAFF	TGTGCCAGAAGCGGACAGGGGGGCGCTGAAGCTTTCTTT
NA	TRBD2	TRBV9	TRBJ2-1	CASSVGPGTSGNNEQFF	TGTGCCAGCAGCGTAGGGCCGGGGACTAGCGGGAATAATGAGCAGTTCTTC
NA	NA	TRBV29-1	TRBJ2-7	CSATDGGKQYF	TGCAGCGCAACAGACGGTGGCAAGCAGTACTTC
few	NA	TRBV7-9	TRBJ2-1	CASTSGDYNEQFF	TGTGCCAGCACCTCAGGGGATTACAATGAGCAGTTCTTC
NA	NA	TRBV7-9	TRBJ2-3	CAGGAVDTQYF	TGTGCCGGGGGGGCGGTGGATACGCAGTATTTT